The sequence of this T cell receptor (beta chain) was determined in a study of metastatic and nonmetastatic thyroid tumors. Study conclusions and caveats: TCR beta diversity was reportedly significantly higher in malignant thyroid tumors than benign nodules, in blood and tumor.

In regard to this clone: What it recognizes is unknown.

Not a single patient had been given any form of treatment at any point before undergoing thyroid surgery. Using MiXCR, TCRdb reanalyzed the PCR reads. Seen here are some 13,000 clones, just over 25% observed once, and the top ten hold 10% to 11%. The sample was tumor tissue. The clonotype originates from a female donor with papillary thyroid cancer or a benign thyroid nodule (not recorded which). Some clones in this sample may be carry-over from other donors' samples.

As DNA, the CDR3 is TGTGCCAGCAGCCAAGATCAGGGAACCGGGGAGCTGTTTTTT. Its protein product is CASSQDQGTGELFF. This chain joins TRBV3-1 and TRBJ2-2; TRBD1 might be the D (5 bases). The germline V gene encodes CDR1 LGHDT and CDR2 YNNKEL (reference sequence). The CDR3 is 14 amino acids. V was trimmed by 0 bases and J by 5 bases, leaving 7 bases between them.